The 21 T cell receptor beta chains below come from one sample, sequenced in a study of T cell changes during pregnancy in multiple sclerosis. The assay was immunoSEQ multiplex PCR, and TCRdb's table has in-frame clones only and misses some. This table has 25,000 to 40,000 clones, nearly 90% appearing once. The sample here was CD8+ T cells from peripheral blood mononuclear cells, taken in the third trimester of pregnancy. Receptor source: a female donor with multiple sclerosis, enrolled in a pregnancy study.

This clone is a singleton in its sample. The chain is built from TRBV28 and TRBJ2-1; the match to TRBD2 covers 9 bases. The V and J ends lost 6 bases and 7 bases, in that order; junction bases with no gene match: 19. Germline CDR1 MDHEN, CDR2 SYDVKM. The CDR3 has 18 residues. The CDR3 nucleotides read TGTGCCAGCAGCGGGGACCCCAGGGGAGCGGGAGGTGGGAATGAGCAGTTCTTC. It is translated as CASSGDPRGAGGGNEQFF.

The chain combines TRBV30 with TRBJ2-5; 9 bases are shared with TRBD2. Germline assignment: CDR1 GTSNPN and CDR2 SVGIG (reference sequence). The length of the CDR3 is 16 residues. Trimming took 5 bases from V and 4 from J; bases not matched to a gene: 14. CDR3 DNA sequence: TGTGCCTGGCCCAGGCTGGAGCTAGCGGGGAGAGAGACCCAGTACTTC. Translation: CAWPRLELAGRETQYF.

The rearrangement uses TRBV27 and TRBJ1-2; no clear D gene. This CDR3 has 15 amino acids. Between the trimmed V and J ends, which lost 8 bases and 1 base, there was a span of 17 bases. Germline V gene data show CDR1 as MNHEY and CDR2 as SMNVEV (reference sequence). CDR3 in DNA: TGTGCCAGCGGCTTTTCGCAGCTAGATAACTATGGCTACACCTTC. Protein sequence: CASGFSQLDNYGYTF.

The chain links TRBV13 to TRBJ2-2, with D uncertain. Germline V gene sequence: CDR1 PRHDT, CDR2 FYEKMQ (reference sequence). Trimming removed 2 bases at V and 4 bases at J, with 11 bases between. CDR3 length equals 15 residues. CDR3 sequence (DNA): TGTGCCAGCAGCTTAATCGGCGGCGGCACCGGGGAGCTGTTTTTT. Translating gives CASSLIGGGTGELFF.

This chain joins TRBV5-1 and TRBJ2-1; TRBD2 aligns across 9 bases. This CDR3 has 16 amino acids. V trimming: 0 bases; J trimming: 9 bases; junction bases outside the gene matches: 10. Germline V gene data show CDR1 as SGHRS and CDR2 as YFSETQ. The CDR3, as DNA: TGCGCCAGCAGCTTGGCCGAGAGCGGGAGGCCTACTGAGCAGTTCTTC. This sequence encodes CASSLAESGRPTEQFF.

J is TRBJ1-5 and V is TRBV4-1; possibly TRBD1 for D (6 bases). The CDR3 has 19 residues. Trimming shortened V by 0 bases and J by 0 bases, and 18 bases separated the two germline ends. The germline V gene has CDR1 MGHRA and CDR2 YSYEKL. The CDR3 DNA reads TGCGCCAGCAGCCAAGATGGGGGCAGGGGATTACATAGCAATCAGCCCCAGCATTTT. This codes for CASSQDGGRGLHSNQPQHF.

Concerning this clone itself: This sample also contains other DNA sequences that code for the same CDR3. The genes are TRBV6-5 and TRBJ2-3; 10 nucleotides match TRBD2. The germline V gene encodes CDR1 MNHEY and CDR2 SVGAGI. V was clipped by 2 bases and J by 1 base; unmatched bases: 0. The CDR3 is made up of 15 amino acids. In nucleotides, the CDR3 is TGTGCCAGCAGTTACCTAGCGGGAGGCACAGATACGCAGTATTTT. Residues: CASSYLAGGTDTQYF.

The rearrangement uses TRBV4-1 and TRBJ2-7; 8 bases fit TRBD1. Germline values: CDR1 MGHRA, CDR2 YSYEKL. V lost 4 bases to trimming and J lost 6 bases; unmatched junction nucleotides: 23. The CDR3 contains 19 residues. The DNA of the CDR3 is TGCGCCAGCAGCCCCCCCCGTCTGTTGCCGCAGACAGGGGATGGCGAGCAGTACTTC. Translating it yields CASSPPRLLPQTGDGEQYF.

The chain uses TRBV27 and TRBJ1-1; D might be TRBD1 (5 bases). Trimming stripped 5 bases from V and 6 bases from J, with 22 bases between. The CDR3 loop spans 16 amino acids. CDR1 is MNHEY and CDR2 is SMNVEV in the germline V gene (reference sequence). The CDR3 DNA sequence: TGTGCCAGCAGTACGGGACGGAGGGGATCAAGGCCTGAAGCTTTCTTT. Its protein is CASSTGRRGSRPEAFF.

This chain uses TRBV5-8 with TRBJ2-5, with 9 bases identical to TRBD1. CDR3 length: 15 residues. The V segment lost 5 bases and the J segment 5 bases; nucleotides outside the gene matches: 10. Germline CDR1 reads SGHTS; CDR2 reads YDEGEE. The CDR3 nucleotides are TGTGCCAGCAGAAACCGGGACAGGGCCGCGGAGACCCAGTACTTC. Translated, it gives CASRNRDRAAETQYF.

This chain links TRBV7-9 with TRBJ2-7; 7 bases line up with TRBD2. The germline gives CDR1 SEHNR, CDR2 FQNEAQ (reference sequence). This CDR3 has 15 residues. The V and J ends lost 1 base and 2 bases, in that order; junction bases with no gene match: 5. The chain's CDR3 is CASSLVLAQTYEQYF. The CDR3 DNA is TGTGCCAGCAGCTTAGTACTAGCGCAAACCTACGAGCAGTACTTC.

This clone was seen only once. The genes are TRBV19 and TRBJ1-2; the D is unclear. Germline V lookup: CDR1 LNHDA, CDR2 SQIVND (reference sequence). The CDR3 is made up of 13 amino acids. V gave up 7 bases and J gave up 1 base, with 10 bases separating them. In DNA, the CDR3 is TGTGCCAGTACCCGGGAGAGTAACTATGGCTACACCTTC. Protein sequence: CASTRESNYGYTF.

The chain couples TRBV5-1 to TRBJ2-7; TRBD1 matches at 7 bases. V gave up 5 bases and J gave up 2 bases; unmatched junction bases: 10. In germline, CDR1 is SGHRS, CDR2 YFSETQ. The CDR3 has 15 amino acids. The DNA for the CDR3 is TGCGCCAGCAGGAAGAACGACAGGGAAACCTACGAGCAGTACTTC. This translates into CASRKNDRETYEQYF.

The V and J genes are TRBV30 and TRBJ1-1; D is ambiguous. This CDR3 region has 14 residues. The V and J ends lost 0 bases and 4 bases respectively, with 12 bases between them. Per germline, CDR1 GTSNPN and CDR2 SVGIG (reference sequence). The CDR3 coding sequence is TGTGCCTGGAGTGTAGACGGGGAGTCCACTGAAGCTTTCTTT. It translates to CAWSVDGESTEAFF.

The genes are TRBV10-3 and TRBJ2-1; no clear D gene. CDR1 and CDR2 (germline): ENHRY, SYGVKD. CDR3 length: 15 amino acids. V was shortened by 7 bases and J by 0 bases, with 13 bases between the two germline ends. DNA of the CDR3: TGTGCCATCACCGAGAGCGCAAGCTCCTACAATGAGCAGTTCTTC. Its translation is CAITESASSYNEQFF.

This chain joins TRBV28 and TRBJ1-1, with 10 bases matching TRBD1. Losses at the gene ends were 5 bases for V and 3 bases for J; bases not matched to a gene: 12. This CDR3 comprises 17 residues. The germline V gene has CDR1 MDHEN and CDR2 SYDVKM. The CDR3 DNA sequence: TGTGCCAGCAGTAGTTTGTGGGGGGACAGGGGAGACACTGAAGCTTTCTTT. Translating it yields CASSSLWGDRGDTEAFF.

The V and J genes are TRBV5-1 and TRBJ2-2; D remains ambiguous. The germline V and J ends were trimmed by 0 bases and 4 bases, with 10 bases remaining between them. The CDR3 is made up of 15 amino acids. Germline lookup yields CDR1 SGHRS and CDR2 YFSETQ. This CDR3 is CASSLDQVSTGELFF. The CDR3 nucleotides are TGCGCCAGCAGCTTGGACCAGGTCAGCACCGGGGAGCTGTTTTTT. Full variable domain (remainder filled in from reference TRBV5-1 and TRBJ2-2): KAGVTQTPRYLIKTRGQQVTLSCSPISGHRSVSWYQQTPGQGLQFLFEYFSETQRNKGNFPGRFSGRQFSNSRSEMNVSTLELGDSALYLCASSLDQVSTGELFFGEGSRLTVL.

The gene calls are TRBV19 and TRBJ2-7, with 10 bases that match TRBD2. Germline CDR1 is LNHDA and CDR2 is SQIVND (reference sequence). Trimming removed 5 bases from V and 2 bases from J; junction bases left unmatched: 3. The CDR3 spans 14 residues. In DNA, the CDR3 is TGTGCCAGTAGTCTTCTAGCGGGGGCCTACGAGCAGTACTTC. Amino acid sequence: CASSLLAGAYEQYF.

DNA for the CDR3: TGTGCCAGCAGAGCCACCAGGACTAGCATGGAGACCCAGTACTTC. Its translation: CASRATRTSMETQYF. The chain uses TRBV11-2 and TRBJ2-5; 8 bases are shared with TRBD2. The trim removed 6 bases at V and 5 bases at J, leaving 11 bases unmatched. The CDR3 extends over 15 amino acids. The V gene's germline CDR1 is SGHAT and CDR2 FQNNGV.

The rearrangement links TRBV10-3 to TRBJ2-3, with 9 bases lining up with TRBD1. The CDR3 consists of 17 residues. From germline, CDR1 is ENHRY and CDR2 SYGVKD. V dropped 0 bases and J dropped 2; count of bases not matched to a gene: 6. This CDR3 reads CAISESGDRADTDTQYF. The CDR3 DNA is TGTGCCATCAGTGAGTCGGGGGACAGGGCAGACACAGATACGCAGTATTTT.

This chain uses TRBV5-5 with TRBJ2-2; TRBD2 matches at 10 bases. The CDR3 contains 17 residues. The germline gives CDR1 SGHKS, CDR2 YYEKEE (reference sequence). With 2 bases clipped from V and 0 bases from J, the junction kept 4 bases outside the gene matches. CDR3 bases: TGTGCCAGCAGCTTAACTAGCGGGACCGCGAACACCGGGGAGCTGTTTTTT. Protein product: CASSLTSGTANTGELFF.